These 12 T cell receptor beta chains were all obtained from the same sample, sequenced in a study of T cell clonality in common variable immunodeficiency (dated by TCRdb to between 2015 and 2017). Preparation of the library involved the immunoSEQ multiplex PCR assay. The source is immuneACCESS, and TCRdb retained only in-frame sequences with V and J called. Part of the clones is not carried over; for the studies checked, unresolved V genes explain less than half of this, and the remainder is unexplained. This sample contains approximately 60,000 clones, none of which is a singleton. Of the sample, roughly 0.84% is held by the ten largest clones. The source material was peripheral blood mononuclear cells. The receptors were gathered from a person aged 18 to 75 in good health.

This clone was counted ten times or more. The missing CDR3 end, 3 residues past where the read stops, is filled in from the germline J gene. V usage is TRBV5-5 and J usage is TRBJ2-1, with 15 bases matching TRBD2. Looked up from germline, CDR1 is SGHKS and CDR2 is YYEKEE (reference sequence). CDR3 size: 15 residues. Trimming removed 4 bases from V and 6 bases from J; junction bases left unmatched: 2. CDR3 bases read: TGTGCCAGCAGCCCGGGACTAGCGGGAGGCAATGAG. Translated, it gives CASSPGLAGGNE. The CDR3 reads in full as CASSPGLAGGNEQFF.

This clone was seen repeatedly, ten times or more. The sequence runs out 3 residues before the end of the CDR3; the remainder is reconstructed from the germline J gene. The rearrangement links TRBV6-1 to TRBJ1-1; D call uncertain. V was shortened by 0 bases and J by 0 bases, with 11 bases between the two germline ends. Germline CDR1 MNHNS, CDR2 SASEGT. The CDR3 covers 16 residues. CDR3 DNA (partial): TGTGCCAGCAGTGAAGCGTTCTGGCAGATGAACACTGAA. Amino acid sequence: CASSEAFWQMNTE. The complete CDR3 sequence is CASSEAFWQMNTEAFF.

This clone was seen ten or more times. The DNA read from the CDR3 is TGTGCCAGCAGCTTAGGAATAGACACCGGGGAG. It encodes CASSLGIDTGE. The whole CDR3 protein reads CASSLGIDTGELFF. The chain recombines TRBV13 with TRBJ2-2; D gene ambiguous. The read finishes 3 residues shy of the CDR3 end, and the germline J gene is used to complete it. Germline V gives CDR1 PRHDT, CDR2 FYEKMQ (reference sequence). V was shortened by 0 bases and J by 3 bases, with 5 bases between the two germline ends. CDR3 size: 14 residues.

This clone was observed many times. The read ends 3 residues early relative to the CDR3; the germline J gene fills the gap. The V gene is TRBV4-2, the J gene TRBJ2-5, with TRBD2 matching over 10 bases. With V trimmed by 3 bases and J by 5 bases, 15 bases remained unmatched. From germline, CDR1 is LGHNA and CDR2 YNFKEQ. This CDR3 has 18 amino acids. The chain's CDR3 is CASSQGWASGGLGETQYF. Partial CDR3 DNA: TGTGCCAGCAGCCAGGGGTGGGCTAGCGGGGGCCTTGGGGAGACC.

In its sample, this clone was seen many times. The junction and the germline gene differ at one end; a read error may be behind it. The sequenced part of the CDR3 DNA is TGCGCCAGCAGCCAAGATCCACCAGGGGGCGTAGGTGAG. This encodes CASSQDPPGGVGE. The complete CDR3 protein is CASSQDPPGGVGEQFF. The chain combines TRBV4-2 with TRBJ2-1, with TRBD1 matching over 8 bases. The read falls 3 residues short of the CDR3 end, and the missing part is taken from the germline J gene. The CDR3 runs to 16 residues. The germline gives CDR1 LGHNA, CDR2 YNFKEQ.

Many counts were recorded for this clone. CDR3 sequence reads: CASSQSRGPTGYTF. Incomplete CDR3 DNA: TGTGCCAGCAGTCAATCGCGGGGTCCAACGGGC. V and J are TRBV6-2 or TRBV6-3 and TRBJ1-2; no clear D. Read data end 3 residues before the CDR3 end; the end is taken from the germline J gene. The CDR3 has 14 residues. Germline V gene lookup returns CDR1 MNHEY and CDR2 SVGEGT.

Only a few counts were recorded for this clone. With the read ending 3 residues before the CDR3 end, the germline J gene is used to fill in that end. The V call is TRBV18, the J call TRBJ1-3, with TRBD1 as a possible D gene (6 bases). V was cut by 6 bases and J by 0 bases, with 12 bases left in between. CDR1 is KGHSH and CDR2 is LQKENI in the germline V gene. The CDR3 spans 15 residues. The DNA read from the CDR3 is TGTGCCAGCTCGGAAGGACAGTACTCTGGAAACACC. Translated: CASSEGQYSGNT. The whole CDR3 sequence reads CASSEGQYSGNTIYF.

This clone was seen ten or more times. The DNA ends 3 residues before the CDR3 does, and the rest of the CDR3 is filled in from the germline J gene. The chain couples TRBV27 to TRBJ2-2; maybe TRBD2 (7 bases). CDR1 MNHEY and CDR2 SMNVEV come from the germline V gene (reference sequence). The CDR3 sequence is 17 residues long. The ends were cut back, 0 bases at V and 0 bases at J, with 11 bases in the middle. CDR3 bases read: TGTGCCAGCAGTTTATCGAGGGGGGGACCGAACACCGGGGAG. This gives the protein CASSLSRGGPNTGE. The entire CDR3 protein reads CASSLSRGGPNTGELFF.

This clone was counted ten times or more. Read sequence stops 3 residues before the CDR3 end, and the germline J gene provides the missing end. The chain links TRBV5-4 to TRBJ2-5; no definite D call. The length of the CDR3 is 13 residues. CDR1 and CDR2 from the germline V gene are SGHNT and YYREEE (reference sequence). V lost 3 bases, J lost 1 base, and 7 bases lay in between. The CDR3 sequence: CASSYGFQETQYF. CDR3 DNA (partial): TGTGCCAGCAGCTACGGGTTCCAAGAGACC.

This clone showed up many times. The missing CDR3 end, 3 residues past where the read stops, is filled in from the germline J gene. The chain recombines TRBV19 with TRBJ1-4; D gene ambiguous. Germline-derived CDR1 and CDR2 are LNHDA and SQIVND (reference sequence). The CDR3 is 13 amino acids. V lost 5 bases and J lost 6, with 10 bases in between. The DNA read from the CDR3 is TGTGCCAGTAGTGCCCAGAGGGATGAAAAA. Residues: CASSAQRDEK. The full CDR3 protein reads CASSAQRDEKLFF.

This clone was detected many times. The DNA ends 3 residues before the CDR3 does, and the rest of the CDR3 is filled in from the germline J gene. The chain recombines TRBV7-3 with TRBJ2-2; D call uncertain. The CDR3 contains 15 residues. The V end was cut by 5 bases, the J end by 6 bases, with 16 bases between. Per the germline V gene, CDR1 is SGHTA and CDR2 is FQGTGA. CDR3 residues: CASSPNSASPGELFF. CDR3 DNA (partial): TGTGCCAGCAGCCCTAATTCAGCGTCCCCCGGGGAG.

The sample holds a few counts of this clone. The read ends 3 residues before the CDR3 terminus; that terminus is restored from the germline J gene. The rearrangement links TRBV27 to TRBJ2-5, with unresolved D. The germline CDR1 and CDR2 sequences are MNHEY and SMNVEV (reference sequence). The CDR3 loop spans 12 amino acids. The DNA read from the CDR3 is TGTGCCAGCAGTTTCCTCCTAGGAACC. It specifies CASSFLLGT. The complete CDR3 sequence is CASSFLLGTQYF.